The next 25 T cell receptor beta chains were all read from a single sample in a study of glioma-infiltrating T cells. Amplification of TCR alpha and beta CDR3 regions from RNA used iRepertoire nested multiplex PCR. TCRdb re-called the multiplex PCR reads through MiXCR, storing one row per CDR3 protein. The sample yields about 400,000 distinct CDR3 sequences, 41% seen once. The source material was glioma tissue, nonneoplastic brain tissue, or PBMCs (not recorded which). Receptor source: a human donor with low-grade glioma or glioblastoma, undergoing nonglioma brain surgery, or in good health (not recorded which).

The table lists this clonotype with a count of one. This could be a read error, since a much larger clone is one nucleotide away. V is TRBV6-6 and J is TRBJ1-2, with TRBD1 as a possible D gene (5 bases). The germline V and J ends were trimmed by 8 bases and 3 bases, with 13 bases remaining between them. Germline V gene sequence: CDR1 MNHNY, CDR2 SVGAGI (reference sequence). The CDR3 extends over 13 amino acids. CDR3 sequence: CASAETAYYGYTF. The DNA for the CDR3 is TGTGCCAGCGCCGAGACAGCCTACTATGGCTACACCTTC.

There are many counts of this clonotype. The chain employs TRBV28 and TRBJ2-7; unclear D gene. Looked up from germline, CDR1 is MDHEN and CDR2 is SYDVKM. The CDR3 length is 12 residues. The ends were cut back, 5 bases at V and 3 bases at J, with 8 bases in the middle. The CDR3 is CASSPYSYEQYF. The CDR3 DNA sequence: TGTGCCAGCAGTCCCTACAGCTACGAGCAGTACTTC.

The rearrangement joins TRBV20-1 to TRBJ2-7; D may be TRBD2 (6 bases). Trimming shortened V by 2 bases and J by 4 bases, and 9 bases separated the two germline ends. Germline loops: CDR1 DFQATT, CDR2 SNEGSKA (reference sequence). This CDR3 has 12 residues. CDR3 in DNA: TGCAGTGCTAGACTAGCGCATTACGAGCAGTACTTC. Amino acids: CSARLAHYEQYF.

This clonotype was found a few times. The V gene is TRBV6-2 or TRBV6-3, the J gene TRBJ2-1; TRBD1 matches 7 bases. Germline lookup yields CDR1 MNHEY and CDR2 SVGEGT. V gave up 0 bases and J gave up 5 bases; unmatched junction bases: 10. The CDR3 has 17 amino acids. In DNA form, the CDR3 reads TGTGCCAGCAGTTACTCGAGGGGGCGACAGGTAAACAATGAGCAGTTCTTC. Translating gives CASSYSRGRQVNNEQFF.

On this clonotype: This may be a read error: a much more frequent sequence differs by one nucleotide. The chain links TRBV27 to TRBJ2-2; D is possibly TRBD2 (6 bases). The CDR3 has 14 amino acids. CDR1 is MNHEY, CDR2 SMNVEV, per germline (reference sequence). The CDR3 nucleotides are TGTGCCAGCACAAACGGAGGGCCAGGCGGGGAGCCGTTTTTT. It yields the protein CASTNGGPGGEPFF.

This clonotype turned up a few times. One base away lies a much larger clone, so this may be a sequencing read error. V gene TRBV20-1 combines with J gene TRBJ2-3, with 7 bases that match TRBD2. The V gene end was trimmed by 6 bases and the J gene end by 4 bases; junction bases not matched to a gene: 4. Germline CDR1 and CDR2: DFQATT and SNEGSKA (reference sequence). There are 12 residues in the CDR3. The CDR3 region is CSADGRADTQYF. The CDR3 nucleotides are TGCAGTGCCGATGGGAGGGCAGATACGCAGTATTTT.

This clonotype was seen a few times. The chain links TRBV19 to TRBJ1-2; D unclear. The CDR3 spans 13 residues. The V end was cut by 0 bases, the J end by 2 bases, with 4 bases between. Germline CDR1 and CDR2: LNHDA and SQIVND (reference sequence). CDR3 sequence: CASSIDNNYGYTF. The CDR3 nucleotides read TGTGCCAGTAGTATAGACAACAACTATGGCTACACCTTC.

On this clonotype itself: A much larger clonotype is one base distant, so this may be a read error. The rearrangement links TRBV27 to TRBJ1-5, with D uncertain. Germline assignment: CDR1 MNHEY and CDR2 SMNVEV (reference sequence). CDR3 length equals 15 residues. The V gene lost 2 bases and the J gene lost 8 bases, with 16 bases spanning the gap. In DNA, the CDR3 is TGTGCCAGCAGTTTAGGCTCCCCCAGTTCAAAGCCCCAGCATTTT. Residues: CASSLGSPSSKPQHF.

The chain links TRBV28 to TRBJ2-7, with 11 bases that match TRBD1. After removal of 4 bases from V and 7 bases from J, the junction contained 6 bases not matched to a gene. CDR1 and CDR2 (germline): MDHEN, SYDVKM. This CDR3 has 14 amino acids. The CDR3 sequence: CASSWTGGAGEQYF. CDR3 nucleotide sequence: TGTGCCAGCAGTTGGACAGGGGGCGCGGGGGAGCAGTACTTC.

This chain uses TRBV7-2 with TRBJ2-7; possible D gene TRBD2, 6 bases. V lost 5 bases and J 2 bases, leaving 25 bases between the germline ends. The CDR3 totals 18 residues. Germline V gives CDR1 SGHTA, CDR2 FQGNSA. CDR3 coding DNA: TGTGCCAGCAGCCAGTCAGAGGGAGGCAAAGCGCCTACCTACGAGCAGTACTTC. Its protein is CASSQSEGGKAPTYEQYF.

This clonotype was seen at least ten times. The V gene is TRBV4-3, the J gene TRBJ1-1; D not resolved. The CDR3 runs to 14 residues. Looked up from germline, CDR1 is LGHNA and CDR2 is YSLEER. Trimming left V 1 base short and J 1 base short, with 7 bases between. The CDR3 coding sequence is TGCGCCAGCAGCCAAGTAAGAGGGAACACTGAAGCTTTCTTT. Translating gives CASSQVRGNTEAFF.

On this clonotype: With a much larger clone just one base away, this may be a read error. This chain uses TRBV28 with TRBJ2-1, with D tentatively TRBD1 or TRBD2 (5 bases each). Per germline, CDR1 MDHEN and CDR2 SYDVKM. The CDR3 consists of 16 residues. V was cut by 6 bases and J by 13 bases, with 28 bases left in between. Here the CDR3 DNA reads TGTGCCAGCAGCCGATTATCGTGGGGGTTCGGAGAGACCCAGTTCTTC. Translating gives CASSRLSWGFGETQFF.

Regarding this clonotype: A much larger clone differs by one base, so this may be a read error. The genes are TRBV6-5 and TRBJ2-7; D remains ambiguous. CDR3 size: 13 residues. Germline V gene sequence: CDR1 MNHEY, CDR2 SVGAGI. The CDR3 sequence: CASSYSKRHEQCF. The CDR3 DNA sequence: TGTGCCAGCAGTTACTCGAAAAGACACGAGCAGTGCTTC.

This clonotype has only a few counts. Here the CDR3 DNA reads TGTGCCAGCAGCCCGCCAAGCGACACAGATACGCAGTATTTT. Translation: CASSPPSDTDTQYF. The chain combines TRBV11-2 with TRBJ2-3; no firm D call. The ends were cut back, 5 bases at V and 2 bases at J, with 11 bases in the middle. CDR1 is SGHAT, CDR2 FQNNGV, per germline. The CDR3 sequence is 14 residues long.

This clonotype was counted between two and nine times. This chain joins TRBV10-3 and TRBJ2-7, with D possibly matching TRBD2 (5 bases). Germline V lookup: CDR1 ENHRY, CDR2 SYGVKD. This CDR3 spans 15 amino acids. V was cut by 2 bases and J by 0 bases, with 11 bases left in between. The CDR3 protein is CAISEGGRSSYEQYF. Here the CDR3 DNA reads TGTGCCATCAGTGAGGGCGGGCGTAGCTCCTACGAGCAGTACTTC.

The CDR3 DNA reads TGTGCCAGCAGCCTAGCGGGGGGGGTAGTGGAGTACGAGCAGTACTTC. Its translation is CASSLAGGVVEYEQYF. This chain connects TRBV6-5 to TRBJ2-7, with TRBD2 identical over 12 bases. Per germline, CDR1 MNHEY and CDR2 SVGAGI. J gave up 4 bases and V 6 bases, and 10 bases lay outside the gene matches. This CDR3 is built from 16 residues.

This clonotype was counted once. A read error may be the cause here, since a much bigger clone is one base away. The gene calls are TRBV7-2 and TRBJ2-7; 9 nucleotides line up with TRBD2. This CDR3 spans 15 amino acids. Germline V lookup: CDR1 SGHTA, CDR2 FQGNSA. After removal of 5 bases from V and 4 bases from J, the junction contained 9 bases not matched to a gene. In nucleotides, the CDR3 is TGTGCCAGCAGCACTCAGCGCGGGAGGGGGTACGAGCAGTACTTC. Translating it yields CASSTQRGRGYEQYF.

The CDR3 sequence is CASRDRSAGEQYF. The CDR3, as DNA: TGTGCCAGCCGGGACAGGTCTGCAGGGGAGCAGTACTTC. This chain connects TRBV2 to TRBJ2-7; 8 bases match TRBD1. Trimming cost V 8 bases and J 7 bases; bases outside gene matches: 10. This CDR3 has 13 amino acids. Germline loops: CDR1 SNHLY, CDR2 FYNNEI.

A remark on this clonotype: This sequence may be a read error, since a much larger clone differs from it by one base. The chain employs TRBV27 and TRBJ1-1; D may be TRBD1 (5 bases). The CDR3 sequence is 11 residues long. Per the germline V gene, CDR1 is MNHEY and CDR2 is SMNVEV (reference sequence). CDR3 sequence: CASSGGVGALF. CDR3 DNA sequence: TGTGCCAGCAGTGGAGGGGTTGGAGCTCTCTTT.

This clonotype was observed a handful of times. The rearrangement joins TRBV7-9 to TRBJ1-1; D is unresolved. Germline V lookup: CDR1 SEHNR, CDR2 FQNEAQ (reference sequence). This CDR3 comprises 13 residues. Trimming removed 4 bases from V and 6 bases from J, with 12 bases in between. The CDR3 DNA sequence: TGTGCCAGCAGCTCCTCGGGATTGGCTGAAGCTTTCTTT. It translates to CASSSSGLAEAFF. The variable domain in full, completed from reference TRBV7-9 and TRBJ1-1, reads DTGVSQNPRHKITKRGQNVTFRCDPISEHNRLYWYRQTLGQGPEFLTYFQNEAQLEKSRLLSDRFSAERPKGSFSTLEIQRTEQGDSAMYLCASSSSGLAEAFFGQGTRLTVV.

Notes on this clonotype: A much bigger clone sits one base away, suggesting this may be a read error. The gene calls are TRBV20-1 and TRBJ2-3; D is perhaps TRBD1 (6 bases). This CDR3 is built from 14 residues. Germline V gene lookup returns CDR1 DFQATT and CDR2 SNEGSKA (reference sequence). Trimming removed 6 bases from V and 2 bases from J, with 15 bases in between. CDR3 nucleotides: TGCAGTGCAAACCTGGACAGATACACAGATACGCAGTATTTT. Translated, it gives CSANLDRYTDTQYF.

This clonotype has a handful of counts. The chain links TRBV28 to TRBJ1-2; a possible D gene is TRBD1 (6 bases). Germline V gives CDR1 MDHEN, CDR2 SYDVKM. Trimming shortened V by 3 bases and J by 6 bases, and 23 bases separated the two germline ends. This CDR3 is built from 17 residues. In nucleotides, the CDR3 is TGTGCCAGCAGTTTTTTTCTCGGGACCTTCCAGGGGAATGGCTACACCTTC. Protein: CASSFFLGTFQGNGYTF.

This clonotype was counted only a few times. A much larger clonotype is one base distant, so this may be a read error. The rearrangement joins TRBV6-1 to TRBJ2-7; tentative D call: TRBD1 (6 bases). Germline CDR1 is MNHNS and CDR2 is SASEGT. This CDR3 has 12 residues. DNA of the CDR3: TGTACCAGCAGTTTCAGGGGTTACGAGCAGTACTTC. Translating gives CTSSFRGYEQYF.

Points on this clonotype: Just one base apart from a much larger clone, this may be a read error. The chain uses TRBV6-1 and TRBJ1-1; D gene unclear. Germline values: CDR1 MNHNS, CDR2 SASEGT. Trimming took 9 bases from V and 1 from J, leaving 18 bases between them. This CDR3 is built from 15 residues. CDR3 loop: CARRIGGQTNTEAFF. CDR3 nucleotide sequence: TGTGCCAGACGCATTGGTGGGCAGACGAACACTGAAGCTTTCTTT.

There are a few counts of this clonotype. The chain employs TRBV7-8 and TRBJ2-7, with D perhaps TRBD1 (5 bases). Trimming removed 5 bases from V and 2 bases from J, with 16 bases in between. The CDR3 is 15 amino acids. From germline, CDR1 is SGHVS and CDR2 FQNEAQ. The CDR3 nucleotides are TGTGCCAGCAGCCCGCTGGGGCTCGCAACCTACGAGCAGTACTTC. Protein: CASSPLGLATYEQYF. Looking up the rest from reference TRBV7-8 and TRBJ2-7 gives the full variable domain: GAGVSQSPRYKVAKRGQDVALRCDPISGHVSLFWYQQALGQGPEFLTYFQNEAQLDKSGLPSDRFFAERPEGSVSTLKIQRTQQEDSAVYLCASSPLGLATYEQYFGPGTRLTVT.